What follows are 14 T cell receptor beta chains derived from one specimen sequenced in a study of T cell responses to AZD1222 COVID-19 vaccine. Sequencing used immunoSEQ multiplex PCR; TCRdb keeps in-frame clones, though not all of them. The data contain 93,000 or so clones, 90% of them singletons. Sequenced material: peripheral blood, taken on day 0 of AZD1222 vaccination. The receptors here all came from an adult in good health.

CDR3 sequence (DNA): TGTGCCAGCAGTTCCGGGACAGGCATTCAGCCCCAGCATTTT. This gives the protein CASSSGTGIQPQHF. The chain links TRBV5-6 to TRBJ1-5; 8 bases line up with TRBD1. Germline V CDR1 and CDR2: SGHDT, YYEEEE. This CDR3 comprises 14 residues. Losses at the gene ends were 5 bases for V and 6 bases for J; bases not matched to a gene: 7.

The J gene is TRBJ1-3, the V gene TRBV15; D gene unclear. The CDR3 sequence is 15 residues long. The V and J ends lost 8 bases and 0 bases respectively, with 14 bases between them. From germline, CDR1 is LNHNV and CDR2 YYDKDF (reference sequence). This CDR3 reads CATEELYPSGNTIYF. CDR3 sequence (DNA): TGTGCCACCGAGGAACTTTACCCCTCTGGAAACACCATATATTTT.

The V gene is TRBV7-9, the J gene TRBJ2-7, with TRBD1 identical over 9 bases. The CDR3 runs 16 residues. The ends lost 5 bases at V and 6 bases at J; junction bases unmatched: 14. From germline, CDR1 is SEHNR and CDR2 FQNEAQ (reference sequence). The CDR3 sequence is CASSPWTGEYSGEQYF. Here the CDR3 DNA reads TGTGCCAGCAGCCCCTGGACAGGGGAGTATTCAGGCGAGCAGTACTTC.

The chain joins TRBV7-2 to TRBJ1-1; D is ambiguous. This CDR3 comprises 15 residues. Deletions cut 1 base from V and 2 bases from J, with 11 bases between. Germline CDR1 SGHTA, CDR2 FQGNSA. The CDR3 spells CASSLVSSVNTEAFF. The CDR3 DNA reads TGTGCCAGCAGCTTAGTTTCATCGGTTAACACTGAAGCTTTCTTT. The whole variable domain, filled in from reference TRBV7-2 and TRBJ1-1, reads GAGVSQSPSNKVTEKGKDVELRCDPISGHTALYWYRQSLGQGLEFLIYFQGNSAPDKSGLPSDRFSAERTGGSVSTLTIQRTQQEDSAVYLCASSLVSSVNTEAFFGQGTRLTVV.

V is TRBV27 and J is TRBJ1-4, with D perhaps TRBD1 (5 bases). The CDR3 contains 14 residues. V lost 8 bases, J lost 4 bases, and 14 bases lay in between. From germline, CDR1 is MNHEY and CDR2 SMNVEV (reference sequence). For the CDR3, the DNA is TGTGCCAGCGGATTCCTGGGGCTTAATGAAAAACTGTTTTTT. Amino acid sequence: CASGFLGLNEKLFF.

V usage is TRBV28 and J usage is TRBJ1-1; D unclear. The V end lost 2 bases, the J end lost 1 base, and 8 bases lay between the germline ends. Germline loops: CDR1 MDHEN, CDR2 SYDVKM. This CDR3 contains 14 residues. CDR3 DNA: TGTGCCAGCAGTTTACCTACAAGGAACACTGAAGCTTTCTTT. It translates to CASSLPTRNTEAFF.

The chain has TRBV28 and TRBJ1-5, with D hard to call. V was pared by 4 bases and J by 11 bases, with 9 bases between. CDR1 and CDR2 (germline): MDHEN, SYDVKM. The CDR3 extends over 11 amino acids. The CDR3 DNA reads TGTGCCAGCAGTTGGTCGGGCGCCCAGCATTTT. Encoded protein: CASSWSGAQHF. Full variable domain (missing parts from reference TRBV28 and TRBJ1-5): DVKVTQSSRYLVKRTGEKVFLECVQDMDHENMFWYRQDPGLGLRLIYFSYDVKMKEKGDIPEGYSVSREKKERFSLILESASTNQTSMYLCASSWSGAQHFGDGTRLSIL.

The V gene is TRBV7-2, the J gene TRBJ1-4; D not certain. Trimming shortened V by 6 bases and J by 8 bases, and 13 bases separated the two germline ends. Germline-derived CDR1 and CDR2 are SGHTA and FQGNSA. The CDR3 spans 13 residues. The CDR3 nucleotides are TGTGCCAGCAGTGAGATGAGTTGGGAAAAACTGTTTTTT. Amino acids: CASSEMSWEKLFF.

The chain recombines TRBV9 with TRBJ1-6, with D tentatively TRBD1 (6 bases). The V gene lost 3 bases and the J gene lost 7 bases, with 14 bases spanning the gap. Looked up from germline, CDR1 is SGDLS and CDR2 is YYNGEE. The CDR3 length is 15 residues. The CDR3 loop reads CASSGGGSINSPLHF. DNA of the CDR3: TGTGCCAGCAGCGGGGGGGGCAGTATCAATTCACCCCTCCACTTT.

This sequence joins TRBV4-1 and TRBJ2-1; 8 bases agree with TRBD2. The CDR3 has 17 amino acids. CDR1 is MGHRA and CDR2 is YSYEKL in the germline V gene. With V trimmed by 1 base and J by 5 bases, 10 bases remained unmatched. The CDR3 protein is CASSQAYITSGDNEQFF. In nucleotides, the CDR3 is TGCGCCAGCAGCCAAGCTTACATAACTAGCGGTGACAATGAGCAGTTCTTC.

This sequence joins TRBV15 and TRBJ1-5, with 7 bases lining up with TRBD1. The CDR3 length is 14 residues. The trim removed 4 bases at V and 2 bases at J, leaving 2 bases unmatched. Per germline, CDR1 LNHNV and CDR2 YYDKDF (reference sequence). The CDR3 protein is CATSTTGGNQPQHF. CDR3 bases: TGTGCCACCAGCACAACAGGGGGCAATCAGCCCCAGCATTTT.

CDR3 protein: CASSQGWDRGLRGYTF. The CDR3 DNA follows: TGTGCCAGCAGTCAGGGCTGGGACAGGGGCCTGAGGGGCTACACCTTC. The V and J genes are TRBV6-4 and TRBJ1-2; 10 bases fit TRBD1. V lost 5 bases and J lost 8; bases outside the gene matches: 14. Germline CDR1 and CDR2: MRHNA and SNTAGT. The CDR3 has 16 residues.

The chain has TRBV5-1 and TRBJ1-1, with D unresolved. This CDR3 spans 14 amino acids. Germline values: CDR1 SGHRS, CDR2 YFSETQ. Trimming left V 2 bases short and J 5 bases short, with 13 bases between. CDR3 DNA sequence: TGCGCCAGCAGCTTTAAGGCCTCGGGGACTGAAGCTTTCTTT. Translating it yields CASSFKASGTEAFF.

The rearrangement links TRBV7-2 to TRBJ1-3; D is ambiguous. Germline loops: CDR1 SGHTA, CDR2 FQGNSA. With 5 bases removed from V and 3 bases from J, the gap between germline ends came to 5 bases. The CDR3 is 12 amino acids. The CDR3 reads CASSPGGNTIYF. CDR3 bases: TGTGCCAGCAGCCCGGGTGGAAACACCATATATTTT.